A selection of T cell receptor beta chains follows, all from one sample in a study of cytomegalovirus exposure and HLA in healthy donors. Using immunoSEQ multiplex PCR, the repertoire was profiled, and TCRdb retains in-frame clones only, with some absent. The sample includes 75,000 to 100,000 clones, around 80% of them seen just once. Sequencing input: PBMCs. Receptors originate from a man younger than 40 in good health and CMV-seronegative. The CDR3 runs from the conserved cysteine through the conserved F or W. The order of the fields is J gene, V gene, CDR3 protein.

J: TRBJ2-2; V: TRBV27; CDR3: CASSLWKGGTGNTGELFF
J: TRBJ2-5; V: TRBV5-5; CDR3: CASSSSGGGPFQETQYF
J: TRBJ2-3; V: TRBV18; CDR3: CASSPRTSIDTQYF
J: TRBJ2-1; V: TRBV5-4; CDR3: CASSLNSGSYNEQFF
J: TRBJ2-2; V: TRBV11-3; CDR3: CASSSTGVGTGELFF
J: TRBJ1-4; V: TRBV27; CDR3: CASRNRQGAREKLFF
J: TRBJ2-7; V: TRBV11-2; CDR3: CASRYRQGGTGEQYF
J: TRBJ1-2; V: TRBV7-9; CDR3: CASSFGGDNYGYTF
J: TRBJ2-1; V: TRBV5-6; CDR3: CASSFSPAGGGEQFF
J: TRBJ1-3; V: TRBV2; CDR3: CASRAQGSGNTIYF
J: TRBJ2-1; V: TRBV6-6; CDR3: CASRLLASNEQFF